The T cell receptor beta chain described here comes from a study of long-term antiretroviral therapy in people with HIV. This CDR3 contains 13 residues. The germline V gene encodes CDR1 MDHEN and CDR2 SYDVKM. Between the trimmed V and J ends, which lost 8 bases and 6 bases, there was a span of 16 bases. Every single participant having HIV got treatment inside the United States. This clone was found once. Researchers ran immunoSEQ v3.0 at survey level. Some clones are missing from TCRdb's copy, which holds only in-frame ones; the method was immunoSEQ multiplex PCR. This table has about 26,000 clones, 82% appearing once.

This chain uses TRBV28 with TRBJ1-1; D not certain. The sample in question was unsorted PBMCs, obtained 2.9 years after starting antiretroviral therapy. The clonotype originates from a man between 45 and 60 years old with HIV. The CDR3 region has the DNA TGTGCCAGCTCGTCGCAGGATTTAGCTGAAGCTTTCTTT. This encodes CASSSQDLAEAFF.